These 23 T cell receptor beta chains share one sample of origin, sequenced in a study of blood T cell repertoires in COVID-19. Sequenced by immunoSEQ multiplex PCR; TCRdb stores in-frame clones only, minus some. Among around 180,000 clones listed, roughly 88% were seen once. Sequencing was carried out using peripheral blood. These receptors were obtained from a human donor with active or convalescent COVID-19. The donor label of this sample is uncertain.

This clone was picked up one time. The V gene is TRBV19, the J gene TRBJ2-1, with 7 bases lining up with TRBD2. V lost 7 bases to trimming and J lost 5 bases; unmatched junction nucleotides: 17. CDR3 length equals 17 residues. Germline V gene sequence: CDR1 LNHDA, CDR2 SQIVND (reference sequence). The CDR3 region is CASTRSSGELGDNEQFF. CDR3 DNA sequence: TGTGCCAGTACCCGATCCAGCGGGGAGTTGGGGGACAATGAGCAGTTCTTC.

The CDR3 DNA sequence: TGTGCCAGCAGTCGACAACTCTCTGGAAACACCATATATTTT. It is translated as CASSRQLSGNTIYF. The rearrangement joins TRBV6-2 or TRBV6-3 to TRBJ1-3, with D unresolved. Trimming stripped 5 bases from V and 0 bases from J, with 8 bases between. The CDR3 is made up of 14 amino acids. Germline CDR1 reads MNHEY; CDR2 reads SVGEGT.

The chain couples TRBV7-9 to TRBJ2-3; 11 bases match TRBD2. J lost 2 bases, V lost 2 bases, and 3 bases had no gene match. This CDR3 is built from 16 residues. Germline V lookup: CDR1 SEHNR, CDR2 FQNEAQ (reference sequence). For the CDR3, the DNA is TGTGCCAGCAGCTTAAATAGCGGGGGGGACACAGATACGCAGTATTTT. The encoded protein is CASSLNSGGDTDTQYF.

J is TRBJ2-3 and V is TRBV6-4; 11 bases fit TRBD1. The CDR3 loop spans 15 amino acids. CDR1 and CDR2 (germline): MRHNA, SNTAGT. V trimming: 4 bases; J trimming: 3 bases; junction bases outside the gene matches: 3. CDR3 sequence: CASSAGQGATDTQYF. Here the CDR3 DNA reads TGTGCCAGCAGTGCCGGACAGGGGGCAACAGATACGCAGTATTTT.

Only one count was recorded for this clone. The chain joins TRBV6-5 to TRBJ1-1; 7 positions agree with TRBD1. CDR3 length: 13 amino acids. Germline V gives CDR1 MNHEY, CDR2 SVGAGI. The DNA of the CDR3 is TGTGTCGTACAGGGGACGGGGAACACTGAAGCTTTCTTT. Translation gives CVVQGTGNTEAFF.

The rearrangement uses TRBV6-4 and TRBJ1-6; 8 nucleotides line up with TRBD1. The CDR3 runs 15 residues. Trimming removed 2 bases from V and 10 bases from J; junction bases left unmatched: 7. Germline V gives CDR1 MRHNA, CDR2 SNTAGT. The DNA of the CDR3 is TGTGCCAGCAGTGACAACGGACAGGGAAGGTCACCCCTCCACTTT. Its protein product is CASSDNGQGRSPLHF.

DNA for the CDR3: TGTGCCAGCAGCCATGGACTAGCGGGGGGGAATGGCGGGGAGCTGTTTTTT. Translating it yields CASSHGLAGGNGGELFF. This chain uses TRBV3-1 (or the pseudogene TRBV3-2) with TRBJ2-2; 15 bases fit TRBD2. V shed 3 bases, J shed 7 bases, and the junction held 6 bases outside the gene matches. This CDR3 is 17 amino acids long. Germline CDR1 is LGHDT and CDR2 is YNNKEL (reference sequence).

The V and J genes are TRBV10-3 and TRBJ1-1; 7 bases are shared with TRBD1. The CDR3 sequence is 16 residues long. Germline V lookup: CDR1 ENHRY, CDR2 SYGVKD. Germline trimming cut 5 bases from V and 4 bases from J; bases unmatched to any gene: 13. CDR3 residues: CAISTAGTDSSTEAFF. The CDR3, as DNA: TGTGCCATCAGTACAGCCGGGACAGACAGCTCCACTGAAGCTTTCTTT.

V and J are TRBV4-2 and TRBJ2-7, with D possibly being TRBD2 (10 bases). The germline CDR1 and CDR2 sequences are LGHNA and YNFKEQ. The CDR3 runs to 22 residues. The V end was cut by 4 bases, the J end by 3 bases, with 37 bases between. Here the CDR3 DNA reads TGTGCCAGCAGCCCGGACAGGGGAGCGCTTAGCGGGAGGCCCAAGTTGGGCTACGAGCAGTACTTC. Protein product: CASSPDRGALSGRPKLGYEQYF.

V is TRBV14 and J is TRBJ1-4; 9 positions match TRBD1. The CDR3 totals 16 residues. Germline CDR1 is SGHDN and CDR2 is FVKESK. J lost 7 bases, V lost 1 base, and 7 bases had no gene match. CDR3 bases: TGTGCCAGCAGCCAAGTCGGGACAGGGCAGGCTGAAAAACTGTTTTTT. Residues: CASSQVGTGQAEKLFF.

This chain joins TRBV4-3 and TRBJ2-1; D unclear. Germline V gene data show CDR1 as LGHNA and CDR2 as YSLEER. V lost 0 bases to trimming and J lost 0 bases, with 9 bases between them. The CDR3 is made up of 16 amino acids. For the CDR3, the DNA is TGCGCCAGCAGCCAAGACGTACTTAGCTCCTACAATGAGCAGTTCTTC. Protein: CASSQDVLSSYNEQFF.

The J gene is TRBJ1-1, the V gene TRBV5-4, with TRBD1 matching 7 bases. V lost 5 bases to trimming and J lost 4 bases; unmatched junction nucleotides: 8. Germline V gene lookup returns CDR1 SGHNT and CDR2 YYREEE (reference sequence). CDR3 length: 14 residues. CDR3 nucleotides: TGTGCCAGCAGGCCGGACAGGTCTAGCACTGAAGCTTTCTTT. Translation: CASRPDRSSTEAFF.

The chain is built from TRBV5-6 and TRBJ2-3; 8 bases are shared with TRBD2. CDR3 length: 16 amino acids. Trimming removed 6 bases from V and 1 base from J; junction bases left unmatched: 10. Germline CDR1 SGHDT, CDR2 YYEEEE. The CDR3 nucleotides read TGTGCCAGCACCCCGGGGCTAGCGGGCGGCACAGATACGCAGTATTTT. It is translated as CASTPGLAGGTDTQYF.

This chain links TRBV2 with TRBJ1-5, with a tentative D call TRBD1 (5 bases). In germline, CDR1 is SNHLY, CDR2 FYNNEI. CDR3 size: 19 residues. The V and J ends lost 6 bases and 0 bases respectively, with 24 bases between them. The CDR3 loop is CASREAGHVPLYSNQPQHF. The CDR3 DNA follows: TGTGCCAGCAGAGAGGCAGGACACGTCCCCTTGTATAGCAATCAGCCCCAGCATTTT.

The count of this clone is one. CDR3 nucleotide sequence: TGTGCCAGTAGTATATCTCGGGGAGGCTACACCTTC. Translating gives CASSISRGGYTF. This chain links TRBV19 with TRBJ1-2; D unclear. Germline V gene lookup returns CDR1 LNHDA and CDR2 SQIVND (reference sequence). There are 12 residues in the CDR3. The V gene lost 2 bases and the J gene lost 8 bases, with 9 bases spanning the gap.

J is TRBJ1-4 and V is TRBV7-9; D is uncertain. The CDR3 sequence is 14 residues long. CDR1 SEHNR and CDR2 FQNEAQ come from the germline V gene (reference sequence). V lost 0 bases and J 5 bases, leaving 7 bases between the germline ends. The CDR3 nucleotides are TGTGCCAGCAGCTTAGCGGCAGGAAATGAAAAACTGTTTTTT. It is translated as CASSLAAGNEKLFF.

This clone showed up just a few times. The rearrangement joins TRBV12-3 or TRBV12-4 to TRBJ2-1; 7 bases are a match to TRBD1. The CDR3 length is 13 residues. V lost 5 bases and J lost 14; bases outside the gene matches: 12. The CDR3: CASSLDPDRRKFF. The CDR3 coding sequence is TGTGCCAGCAGTCTCGACCCGGACAGGAGGAAGTTCTTC.

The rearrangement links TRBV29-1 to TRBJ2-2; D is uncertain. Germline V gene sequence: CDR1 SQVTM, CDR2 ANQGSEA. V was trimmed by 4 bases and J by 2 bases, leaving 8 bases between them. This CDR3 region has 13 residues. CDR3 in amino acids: CSVAWQNTGELFF. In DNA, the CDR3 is TGCAGCGTTGCTTGGCAAAACACCGGGGAGCTGTTTTTT.

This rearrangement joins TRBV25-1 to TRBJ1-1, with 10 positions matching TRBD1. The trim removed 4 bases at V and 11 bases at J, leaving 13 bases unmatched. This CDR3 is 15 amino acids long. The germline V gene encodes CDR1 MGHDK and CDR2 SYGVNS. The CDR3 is CASSGTGGSTNLAFF. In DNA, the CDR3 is TGTGCCAGCAGTGGGACAGGGGGATCCACAAACCTGGCTTTCTTT.

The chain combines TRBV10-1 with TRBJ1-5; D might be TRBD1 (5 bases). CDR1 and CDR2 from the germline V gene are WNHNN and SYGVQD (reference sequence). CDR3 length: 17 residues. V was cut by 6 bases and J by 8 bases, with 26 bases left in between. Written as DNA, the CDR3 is TGCGCCAGCAGCGAGCGGCGGAGGCAGGGCCCGGGGGAGCCCCAGCATTTT. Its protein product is CASSERRRQGPGEPQHF.

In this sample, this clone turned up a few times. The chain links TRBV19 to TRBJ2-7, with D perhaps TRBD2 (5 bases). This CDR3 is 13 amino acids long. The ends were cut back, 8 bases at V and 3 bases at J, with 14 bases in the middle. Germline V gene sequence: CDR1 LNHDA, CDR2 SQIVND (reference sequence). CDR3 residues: CASAKDGGYEQYF. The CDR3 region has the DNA TGTGCCAGTGCAAAGGACGGAGGCTACGAGCAGTACTTC.

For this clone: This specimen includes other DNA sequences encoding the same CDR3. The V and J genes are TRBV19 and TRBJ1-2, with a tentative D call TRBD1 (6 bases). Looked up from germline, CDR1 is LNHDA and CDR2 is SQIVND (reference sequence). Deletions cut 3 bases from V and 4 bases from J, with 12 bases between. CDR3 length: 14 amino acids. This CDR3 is CASSIEQGSYGYTF. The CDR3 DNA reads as TGTGCCAGTAGTATCGAACAGGGTTCCTATGGCTACACCTTC.

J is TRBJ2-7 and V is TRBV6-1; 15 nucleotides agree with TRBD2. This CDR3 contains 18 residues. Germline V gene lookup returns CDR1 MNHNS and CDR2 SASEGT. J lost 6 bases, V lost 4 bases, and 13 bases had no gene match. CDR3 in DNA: TGTGCCAGCAGTGGACAAGTGGGGACTAGCGGGAGGTGGTTCGAGCAGTACTTC. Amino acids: CASSGQVGTSGRWFEQYF.